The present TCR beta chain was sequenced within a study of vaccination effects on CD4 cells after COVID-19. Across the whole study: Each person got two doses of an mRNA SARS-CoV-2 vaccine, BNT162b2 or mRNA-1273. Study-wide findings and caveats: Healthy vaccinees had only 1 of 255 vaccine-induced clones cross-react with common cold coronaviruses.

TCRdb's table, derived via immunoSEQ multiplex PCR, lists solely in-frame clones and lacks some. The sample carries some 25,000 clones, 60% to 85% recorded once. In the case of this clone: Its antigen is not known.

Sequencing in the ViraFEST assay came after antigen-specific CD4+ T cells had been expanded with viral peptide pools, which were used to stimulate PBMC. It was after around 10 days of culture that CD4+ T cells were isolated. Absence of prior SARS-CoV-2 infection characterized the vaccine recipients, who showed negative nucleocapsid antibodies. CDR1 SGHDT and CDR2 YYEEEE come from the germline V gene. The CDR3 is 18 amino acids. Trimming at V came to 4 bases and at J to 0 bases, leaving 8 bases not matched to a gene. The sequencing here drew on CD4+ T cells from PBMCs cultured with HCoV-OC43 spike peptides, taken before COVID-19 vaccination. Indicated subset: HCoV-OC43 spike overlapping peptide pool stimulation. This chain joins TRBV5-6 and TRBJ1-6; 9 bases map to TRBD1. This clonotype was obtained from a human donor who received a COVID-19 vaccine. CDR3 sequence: CASSTGTGRSSYNSPLHF. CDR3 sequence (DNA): TGTGCCAGCAGCACCGGGACAGGGCGAAGCTCCTATAATTCACCCCTCCACTTT.